This TCR beta chain came from a study of shared clonotypes between healthy human individuals. In the study overall: Donors, aged 18 to 49, were a couple of women and three men. Used for every donor were three CD4 naive, three CD4 memory, two CD8 naive and one CD8 memory plate. The study, taken as a whole, reports: Investigators collected only blood, and repertoires in tissues likely differ. Across subsets, estimated richness was generally greater for naive than for memory populations.

Measured with immunoSEQ multiplex PCR; TCRdb has only the in-frame clones, and not every one. The repertoire has 100,000 to 120,000 clones, about two thirds of them found once; the top ten carry about 22%. Per the germline V gene, CDR1 is SGDLS and CDR2 is YYNGEE. The CDR3 length is 11 residues. V was clipped by 4 bases and J by 11 bases; unmatched bases: 3. About this clone: Antigen: not known.

The TCR originated in a young woman in good health. Sequenced: memory CD8+ T cells sorted from blood. The sample's subset: CD45RO+ cells pooled with CCR7-negative TemRA cells. The V and J genes are TRBV9 and TRBJ2-1; 7 bases line up with TRBD1. Here the CDR3 DNA reads TGTGCCAGCAGCACGGACAGGAAGCAGTTCTTC. Protein product: CASSTDRKQFF.